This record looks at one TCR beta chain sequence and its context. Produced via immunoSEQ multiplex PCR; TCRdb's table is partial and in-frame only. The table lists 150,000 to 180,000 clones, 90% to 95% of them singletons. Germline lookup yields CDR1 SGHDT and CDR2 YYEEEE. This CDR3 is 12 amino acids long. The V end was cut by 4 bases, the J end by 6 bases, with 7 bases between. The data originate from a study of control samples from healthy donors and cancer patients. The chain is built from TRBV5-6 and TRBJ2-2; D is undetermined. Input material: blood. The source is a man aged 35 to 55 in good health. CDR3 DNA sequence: TGTGCCAGCAGCCCGTCGGCCGGGGAGCTGTTTTTT. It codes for CASSPSAGELFF.